The 23 T cell receptor beta chains given below trace back to one sample, sequenced in a study of cytomegalovirus exposure and HLA in healthy donors. The PCR had 60 Vbeta and 13 Jbeta primers. The data were produced by immunoSEQ multiplex PCR, yet TCRdb's version contains in-frame clones alone and is incomplete. This sample carries roughly 200,000 clones, about 90% of them seen once, and the ten largest clones take 1% to 1.5%. The specimen sequenced was PBMCs. These receptors all come from a man younger than 45 in good health and CMV-seronegative.

This rearrangement joins TRBV20-1 to TRBJ2-1; perhaps TRBD1 as D (5 bases). Trimming cost V 5 bases and J 10 bases, with 12 bases left between them. Germline assignment: CDR1 DFQATT and CDR2 SNEGSKA (reference sequence). The CDR3 is made up of 11 amino acids. The CDR3 region is CSAPRGKEQFF. The CDR3 DNA is TGCAGTGCTCCTAGGGGAAAGGAGCAGTTCTTC.

The chain carries TRBV7-2 and TRBJ2-1; 8 bases align to TRBD1. The germline V gene encodes CDR1 SGHTA and CDR2 FQGNSA. The ends lost 2 bases at V and 3 bases at J; junction bases unmatched: 6. The CDR3 length is 16 residues. CDR3 in amino acids: CASSLHLGQVYNEQFF. The CDR3 nucleotides are TGTGCCAGCAGCTTACACCTGGGACAGGTCTACAATGAGCAGTTCTTC.

V is TRBV28 and J is TRBJ2-7, with D possibly being TRBD1 (7 bases). The V gene lost 6 bases and the J gene lost 6 bases, with 15 bases spanning the gap. Germline V gene sequence: CDR1 MDHEN, CDR2 SYDVKM. This CDR3 has 13 amino acids. Here the CDR3 reads CASSPQGGGEQYF. The CDR3 DNA reads as TGTGCCAGCAGCCCCCAGGGGGGAGGCGAGCAGTACTTC.

This chain joins TRBV15 and TRBJ1-6; D uncertain. CDR3 length equals 15 residues. V lost 1 base and J lost 8, with 12 bases in between. The germline gives CDR1 LNHNV, CDR2 YYDKDF (reference sequence). CDR3 bases: TGTGCCACCAGCAGAGTTCGACTGCGGGATTCACCCCTCCACTTT. Translation: CATSRVRLRDSPLHF.

The chain joins TRBV6-5 to TRBJ2-5, with TRBD1 matching over 7 bases. This CDR3 has 14 residues. With 2 bases clipped from V and 2 bases from J, the junction kept 2 bases outside the gene matches. Germline V gene lookup returns CDR1 MNHEY and CDR2 SVGAGI. The CDR3, as DNA: TGTGCCAGCAGTTACGGGACAGCACAAGAGACCCAGTACTTC. Amino acid sequence: CASSYGTAQETQYF.

The chain employs TRBV11-2 and TRBJ2-3, with 9 bases matching TRBD2. The junction had 11 bases not matched to a gene; V was cut back by 5 bases and J by 8 bases. Per germline, CDR1 SGHAT and CDR2 FQNNGV. The CDR3 has 15 residues. CDR3 sequence: CASSQAGGGTGTQYF. In nucleotides, the CDR3 is TGTGCCAGCAGCCAGGCGGGGGGGGGTACGGGTACGCAGTATTTT.

This clone was seen a single time. The chain joins TRBV5-6 to TRBJ2-1; 11 nucleotides align to TRBD2. Trimming cost V 5 bases and J 4 bases; bases outside gene matches: 8. From germline, CDR1 is SGHDT and CDR2 YYEEEE. The CDR3 covers 16 residues. The DNA of the CDR3 is TGTGCCAGCAGGAAACGGACTAGCGGGCCGTACAATGAGCAGTTCTTC. It encodes CASRKRTSGPYNEQFF.

J is TRBJ1-2 and V is TRBV6-5; D gene unclear. V lost 2 bases and J 13 bases, leaving 17 bases between the germline ends. The germline gives CDR1 MNHEY, CDR2 SVGAGI. This CDR3 spans 13 amino acids. CDR3 nucleotide sequence: TGTGCCAGCAGTTACGAGGATGTGGGAGGTCTCACCTTC. It translates to CASSYEDVGGLTF.

The chain is built from TRBV15 and TRBJ2-1, with 12 nucleotides matching TRBD2. The junction had 9 bases not matched to a gene; V was cut back by 5 bases and J by 4 bases. The V gene's germline CDR1 is LNHNV and CDR2 YYDKDF (reference sequence). CDR3 size: 17 residues. The CDR3 spells CATSLATLAGGYNEQFF. The CDR3 coding sequence is TGTGCCACCAGCCTAGCCACACTAGCGGGGGGTTACAATGAGCAGTTCTTC.

This clone was seen a single time. The CDR3 loop reads CASGLDREGTEAFF. The CDR3 DNA reads TGTGCTAGTGGTTTGGACAGGGAGGGGACTGAAGCTTTCTTT. This chain links TRBV12-5 with TRBJ1-1; tentatively, D is TRBD1 (6 bases). The CDR3 contains 14 residues. V was cut by 1 base and J by 5 bases, with 11 bases left in between. In germline, CDR1 is LGHNT, CDR2 FRNRAP.

The CDR3 DNA reads TGTGCCAGCTCACCCGGACAGGGTAGTGGCTACACCTTC. Protein: CASSPGQGSGYTF. The chain is built from TRBV18 and TRBJ1-2, with TRBD1 identical over 8 bases. The V segment lost 3 bases and the J segment 7 bases; nucleotides outside the gene matches: 4. The CDR3 extends over 13 amino acids. Germline V CDR1 and CDR2: KGHSH, LQKENI.

This chain joins TRBV18 and TRBJ1-2; 7 nucleotides line up with TRBD1. The CDR3 is 13 amino acids. In germline, CDR1 is KGHSH, CDR2 LQKENI. V trimming: 5 bases; J trimming: 8 bases; junction bases outside the gene matches: 8. The CDR3 reads CASSGQAAVGYTF. CDR3 DNA sequence: TGTGCCAGCTCAGGACAGGCCGCGGTGGGCTACACCTTC.

This chain joins TRBV27 and TRBJ2-7; the match to TRBD2 covers 10 bases. Unmatched junction bases numbered 8, after V lost 4 bases and J lost 5 bases. CDR1 MNHEY and CDR2 SMNVEV come from the germline V gene (reference sequence). CDR3 size: 15 residues. CDR3 sequence (DNA): TGTGCCAGCAGTTGGGGAGCGGGAGGGCGCCACGAGCAGTACTTC. It encodes CASSWGAGGRHEQYF.

The gene calls are TRBV28 and TRBJ2-3; D possibly corresponds to TRBD1 (5 bases). V was pared by 5 bases and J by 0 bases, with 12 bases between. The length of the CDR3 is 15 residues. CDR1 is MDHEN, CDR2 SYDVKM, per germline. CDR3 in amino acids: CASSIRGTSTDTQYF. The CDR3 nucleotides read TGTGCCAGCAGTATAAGGGGAACTAGCACAGATACGCAGTATTTT.

The DNA of the CDR3 is TGCGCCAGCAGTGAGTCCTGGGGACTTTACACAGATACGCAGTATTTT. Translated, it gives CASSESWGLYTDTQYF. This chain links TRBV10-1 with TRBJ2-3; maybe TRBD2 (6 bases). V was clipped by 0 bases and J by 2 bases, with 12 bases between them. The CDR3 covers 16 residues. Germline CDR1 WNHNN, CDR2 SYGVQD (reference sequence).

The chain links TRBV5-6 to TRBJ2-1; the match to TRBD2 covers 11 bases. The germline V gene has CDR1 SGHDT and CDR2 YYEEEE. V lost 1 base to trimming and J lost 4 bases; unmatched junction nucleotides: 4. There are 16 residues in the CDR3. The chain's CDR3 is CASSLTSGGSYNEQFF. In nucleotides, the CDR3 is TGTGCCAGCAGCTTGACTAGCGGGGGATCATACAATGAGCAGTTCTTC.

The V gene is TRBV6-6, the J gene TRBJ2-1, with TRBD2 identical over 8 bases. The CDR3 is 16 residues long. Trimming took 6 bases from V and 5 from J; bases not matched to a gene: 12. Germline V lookup: CDR1 MNHNY, CDR2 SVGAGI (reference sequence). As DNA, the CDR3 is TGTGCCAGCAGCAACAAAATGGGGACTAGTCACAATGAGCAGTTCTTC. Amino acids: CASSNKMGTSHNEQFF.

The chain has TRBV5-4 and TRBJ2-7; 13 nucleotides align to TRBD2. With V trimmed by 4 bases and J by 5 bases, 6 bases remained unmatched. Germline V gene sequence: CDR1 SGHNT, CDR2 YYREEE (reference sequence). The CDR3 is 15 amino acids. CDR3 nucleotides: TGTGCCAGCAGCCGGGGGACTAGCGGGACCGACGAGCAGTACTTC. The encoded protein is CASSRGTSGTDEQYF.

The chain carries TRBV6-6 and TRBJ1-5, with D maybe TRBD1 (5 bases). The V and J ends lost 2 bases and 3 bases respectively, with 8 bases between them. The germline gives CDR1 MNHNY, CDR2 SVGAGI (reference sequence). The CDR3 length is 14 residues. This CDR3 reads CASSYNRINQPQHF. Here the CDR3 DNA reads TGTGCCAGCAGTTACAACAGGATCAATCAGCCCCAGCATTTT.

V usage is TRBV27 and J usage is TRBJ2-7; perhaps TRBD2 as D (5 bases). Germline V gene lookup returns CDR1 MNHEY and CDR2 SMNVEV (reference sequence). V lost 0 bases, J lost 2 bases, and 14 bases lay in between. The CDR3 loop spans 16 amino acids. DNA of the CDR3: TGTGCCAGCAGTTTATCCGGGGAAATGTTCACCTACGAGCAGTACTTC. Its translation is CASSLSGEMFTYEQYF.

The chain combines TRBV6-5 with TRBJ1-4, with D possibly TRBD1 on 5 matching bases. The CDR3 extends over 14 amino acids. Germline lookup yields CDR1 MNHEY and CDR2 SVGAGI. With 4 bases removed from V and 8 bases from J, the gap between germline ends came to 14 bases. CDR3 nucleotides: TGTGCCAGCAGTTGGGGGGTGGAAGGGGAAAAACTGTTTTTT. Translation gives CASSWGVEGEKLFF.

The rearrangement links TRBV5-5 to TRBJ2-7; 9 bases match TRBD1. This CDR3 is 13 amino acids long. J lost 11 bases, V lost 0 bases, and 6 bases had no gene match. The germline V gene has CDR1 SGHKS and CDR2 YYEKEE (reference sequence). Here the CDR3 reads CASSLEGTGLEYF. The DNA for the CDR3 is TGTGCCAGCAGCTTGGAGGGGACAGGGTTGGAGTACTTC.

This rearrangement joins TRBV30 to TRBJ2-7, with D tentatively TRBD1 (6 bases). Trimming shortened V by 5 bases and J by 4 bases, and 12 bases separated the two germline ends. CDR3 length: 12 amino acids. Germline CDR1 is GTSNPN and CDR2 is SVGIG (reference sequence). The CDR3 here is CAWESDSYEQYF. CDR3 DNA sequence: TGTGCCTGGGAATCGGACAGTTACGAGCAGTACTTC.